The table lists the clone carrying this TCR beta chain with many counts. Its antigen is currently unknown. The CDR3 runs 13 residues. Germline trimming cut 6 bases from V and 6 bases from J; bases unmatched to any gene: 7. Germline V gene data show CDR1 as ENHRY and CDR2 as SYGVKD. This entry comes from a study of CD8 T cells in ankylosing spondylitis. General study findings and limits: Blood from ankylosing spondylitis patients appeared to carry a characteristic roughly 8-variant TCR beta motif. Matched ankylosing spondylitis synovial fluid reportedly showed significant enrichment of disease-linked clones. Clones that were linked to disease were CD8+ and were relatively rare in peripheral blood.

Quantitative 5'-RACE with molecular barcodes generated TCR beta libraries. TCRdb independently ran MiXCR on the 5' RACE reads; one entry per CDR3 protein. The profile shows about 240,000 distinct CDR3 sequences, around 7.8% of them singletons. Source material: blood, either unsorted or a sorted T cell fraction (not recorded which). The rearrangement links TRBV10-3 to TRBJ1-2; 7 nucleotides line up with TRBD1. This clonotype was sampled from a male donor with ankylosing spondylitis or in good health (not recorded which). The CDR3 loop is CAISGRQGDGYTF. In DNA, the CDR3 is TGTGCCATCAGCGGGAGACAGGGTGATGGCTACACCTTC.